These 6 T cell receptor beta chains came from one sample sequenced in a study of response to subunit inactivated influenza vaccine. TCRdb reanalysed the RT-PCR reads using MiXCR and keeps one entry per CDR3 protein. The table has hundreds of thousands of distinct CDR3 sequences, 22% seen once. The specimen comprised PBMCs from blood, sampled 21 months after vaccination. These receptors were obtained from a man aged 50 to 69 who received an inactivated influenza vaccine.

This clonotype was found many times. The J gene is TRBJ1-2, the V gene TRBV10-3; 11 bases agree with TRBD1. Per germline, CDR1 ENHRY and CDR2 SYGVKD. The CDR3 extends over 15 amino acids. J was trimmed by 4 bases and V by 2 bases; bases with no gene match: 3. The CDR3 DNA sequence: TGTGCCATCAGTGAGCCGGGACAGGGGGGCTATGGCTACACCTTC. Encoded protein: CAISEPGQGGYGYTF.

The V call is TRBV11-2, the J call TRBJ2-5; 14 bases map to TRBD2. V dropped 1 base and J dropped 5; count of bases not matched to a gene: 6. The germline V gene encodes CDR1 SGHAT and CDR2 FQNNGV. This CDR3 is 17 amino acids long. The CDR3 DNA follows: TGTGCCAGCAGCTTAGGGGGACTAGCGGGAGCAGAGGAGACCCAGTACTTC. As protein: CASSLGGLAGAEETQYF.

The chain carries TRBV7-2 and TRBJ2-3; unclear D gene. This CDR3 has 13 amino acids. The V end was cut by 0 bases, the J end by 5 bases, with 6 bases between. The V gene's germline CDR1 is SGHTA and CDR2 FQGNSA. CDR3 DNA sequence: TGTGCCAGCAGCTTAGCGGTCCAAGATACGCAGTATTTT. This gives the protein CASSLAVQDTQYF.

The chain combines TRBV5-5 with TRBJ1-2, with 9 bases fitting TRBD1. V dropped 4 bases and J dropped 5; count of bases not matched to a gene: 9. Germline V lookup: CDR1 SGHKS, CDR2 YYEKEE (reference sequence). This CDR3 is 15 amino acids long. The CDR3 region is CASSPSGQGLYGYTF. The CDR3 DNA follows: TGTGCCAGCAGCCCCTCGGGACAGGGCTTATATGGCTACACCTTC.

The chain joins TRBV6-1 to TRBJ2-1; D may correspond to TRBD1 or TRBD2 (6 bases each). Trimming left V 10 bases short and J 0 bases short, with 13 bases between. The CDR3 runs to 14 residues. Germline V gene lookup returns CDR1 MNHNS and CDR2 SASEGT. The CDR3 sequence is CATSKGGSYNEQFF. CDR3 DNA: TGTGCCACCTCAAAGGGGGGCTCCTACAATGAGCAGTTCTTC.

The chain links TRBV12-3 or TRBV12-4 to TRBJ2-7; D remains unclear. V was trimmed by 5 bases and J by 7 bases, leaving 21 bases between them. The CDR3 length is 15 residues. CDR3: CASSPSKRTRYEQYF. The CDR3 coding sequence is TGTGCCAGCAGTCCAAGTAAGAGGACGCGGTATGAGCAGTACTTC.